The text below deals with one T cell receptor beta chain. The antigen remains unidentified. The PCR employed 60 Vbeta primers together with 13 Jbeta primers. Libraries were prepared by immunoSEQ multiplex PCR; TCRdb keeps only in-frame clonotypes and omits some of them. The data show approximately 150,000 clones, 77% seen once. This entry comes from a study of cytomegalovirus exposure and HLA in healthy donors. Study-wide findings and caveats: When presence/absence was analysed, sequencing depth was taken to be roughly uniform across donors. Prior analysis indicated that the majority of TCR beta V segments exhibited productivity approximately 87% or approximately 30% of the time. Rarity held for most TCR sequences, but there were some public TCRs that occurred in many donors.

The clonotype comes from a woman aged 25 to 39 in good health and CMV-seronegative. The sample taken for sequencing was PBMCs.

CDR3 amino acids: CASSLGTLGEQFF. The CDR3 DNA is TGTGCCAGTAGTCTAGGGACTTTGGGTGAGCAGTTCTTC. The chain employs TRBV19 and TRBJ2-1, with D possibly being TRBD2 (6 bases). There are 13 residues in the CDR3. V lost 5 bases, J lost 9 bases, and 14 bases lay in between. Per germline, CDR1 LNHDA and CDR2 SQIVND (reference sequence).